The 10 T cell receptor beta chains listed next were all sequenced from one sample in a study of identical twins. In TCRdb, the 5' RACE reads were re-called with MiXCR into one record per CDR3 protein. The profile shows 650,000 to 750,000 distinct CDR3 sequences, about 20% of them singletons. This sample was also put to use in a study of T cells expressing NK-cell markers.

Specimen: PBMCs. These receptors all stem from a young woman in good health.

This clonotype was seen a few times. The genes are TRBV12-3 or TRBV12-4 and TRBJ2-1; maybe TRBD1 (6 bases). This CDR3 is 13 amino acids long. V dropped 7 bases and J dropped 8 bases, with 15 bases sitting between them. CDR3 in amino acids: CASTETGRDEQFF. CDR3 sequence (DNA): TGTGCCAGCACCGAAACAGGGCGCGATGAGCAGTTCTTC.

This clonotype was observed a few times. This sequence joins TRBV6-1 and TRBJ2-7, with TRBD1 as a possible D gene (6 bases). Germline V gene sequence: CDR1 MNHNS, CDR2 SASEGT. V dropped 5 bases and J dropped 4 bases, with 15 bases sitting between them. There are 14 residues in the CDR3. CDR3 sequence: CASSPGQPIYEQYF. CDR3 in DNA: TGTGCCAGCAGTCCGGGACAACCTATTTACGAGCAGTACTTC.

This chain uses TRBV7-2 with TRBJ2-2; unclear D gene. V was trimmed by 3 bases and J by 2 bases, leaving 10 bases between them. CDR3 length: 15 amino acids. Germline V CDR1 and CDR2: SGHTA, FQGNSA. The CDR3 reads CASSLPDVNTGELFF. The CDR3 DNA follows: TGTGCCAGCAGCTTGCCTGACGTCAACACCGGGGAGCTGTTTTTT.

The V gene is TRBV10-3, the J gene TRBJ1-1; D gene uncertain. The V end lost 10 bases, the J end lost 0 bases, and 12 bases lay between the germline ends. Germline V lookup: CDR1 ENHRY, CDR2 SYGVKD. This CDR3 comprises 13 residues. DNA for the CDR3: TGTGCCAGCCACAGCAAAATGAACACTGAAGCTTTCTTT. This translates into CASHSKMNTEAFF.

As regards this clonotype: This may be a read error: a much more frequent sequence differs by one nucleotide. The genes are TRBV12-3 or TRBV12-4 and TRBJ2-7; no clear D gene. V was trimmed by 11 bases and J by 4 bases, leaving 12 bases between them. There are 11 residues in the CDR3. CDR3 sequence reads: CARGVGYEQYF. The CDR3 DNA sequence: TGTGCCCGAGGTGTCGGTTACGAGCAGTACTTC.

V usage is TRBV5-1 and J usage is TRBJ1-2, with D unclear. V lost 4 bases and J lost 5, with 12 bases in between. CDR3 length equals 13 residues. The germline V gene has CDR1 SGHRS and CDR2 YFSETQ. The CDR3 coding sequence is TGCGCCAGCAGCAGTCCCGAACAATATGGCTACACCTTC. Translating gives CASSSPEQYGYTF. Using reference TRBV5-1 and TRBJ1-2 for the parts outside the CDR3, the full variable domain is KAGVTQTPRYLIKTRGQQVTLSCSPISGHRSVSWYQQTPGQGLQFLFEYFSETQRNKGNFPGRFSGRQFSNSRSEMNVSTLELGDSALYLCASSSPEQYGYTFGSGTRLTVV.

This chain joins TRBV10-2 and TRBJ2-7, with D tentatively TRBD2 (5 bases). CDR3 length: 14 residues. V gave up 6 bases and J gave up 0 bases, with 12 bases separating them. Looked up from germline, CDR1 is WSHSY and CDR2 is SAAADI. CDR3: CASREGLSSYEQYF. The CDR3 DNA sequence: TGCGCCAGCAGGGAAGGACTCAGCTCCTACGAGCAGTACTTC.

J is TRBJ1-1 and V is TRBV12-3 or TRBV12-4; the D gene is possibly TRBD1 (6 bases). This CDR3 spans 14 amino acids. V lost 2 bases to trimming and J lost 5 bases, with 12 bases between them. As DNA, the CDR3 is TGTGCCAGCAGTTTAAGGGGGAAGGGGACTGAAGCTTTCTTT. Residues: CASSLRGKGTEAFF.

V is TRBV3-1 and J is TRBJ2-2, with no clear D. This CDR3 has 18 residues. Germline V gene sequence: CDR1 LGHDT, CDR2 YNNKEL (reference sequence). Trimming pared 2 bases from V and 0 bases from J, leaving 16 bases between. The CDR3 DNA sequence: TGTGCCAGCAGCCAACTCCTGGTCGAGCTTACGAACACCGGGGAGCTGTTTTTT. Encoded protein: CASSQLLVELTNTGELFF. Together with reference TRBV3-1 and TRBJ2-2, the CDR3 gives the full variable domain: DTAVSQTPKYLVTQMGNDKSIKCEQNLGHDTMYWYKQDSKKFLKIMFSYNNKELIINETVPNRFSPKSPDKAHLNLHINSLELGDSAVYFCASSQLLVELTNTGELFFGEGSRLTVL.

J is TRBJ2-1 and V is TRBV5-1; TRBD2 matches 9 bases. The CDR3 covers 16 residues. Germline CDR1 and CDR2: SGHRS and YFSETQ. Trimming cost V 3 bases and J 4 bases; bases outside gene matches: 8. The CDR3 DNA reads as TGCGCCAGCAGCTCCATAGCGGGGGCCCAATACAATGAGCAGTTCTTC. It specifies CASSSIAGAQYNEQFF.